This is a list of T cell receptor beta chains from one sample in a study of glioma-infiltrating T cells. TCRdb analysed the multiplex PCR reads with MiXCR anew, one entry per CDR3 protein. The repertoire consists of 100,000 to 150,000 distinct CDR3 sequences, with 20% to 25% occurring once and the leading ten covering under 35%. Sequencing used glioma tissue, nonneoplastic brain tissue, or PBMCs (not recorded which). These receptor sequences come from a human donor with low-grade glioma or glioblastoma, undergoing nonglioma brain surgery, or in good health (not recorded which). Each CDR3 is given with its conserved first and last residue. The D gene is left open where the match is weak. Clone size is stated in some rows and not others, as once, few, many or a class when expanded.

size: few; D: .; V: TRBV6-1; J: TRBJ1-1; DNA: TGTGCCATCAGCGTTAAAGGGAACACTGAAGCTTTCTTT; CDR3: CAISVKGNTEAFF
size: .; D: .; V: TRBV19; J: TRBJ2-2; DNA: TGTGCCAGTATCGAGCGGAAAACCGGGGAGATGTTTTTT; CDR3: CASIERKTGEMFF
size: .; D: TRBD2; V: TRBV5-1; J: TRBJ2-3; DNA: TGCGCCAGCAGCAACCGGGGGGGCCAAGATACGCAGTATTTT; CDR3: CASSNRGGQDTQYF
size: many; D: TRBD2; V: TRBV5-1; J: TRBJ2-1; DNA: TGCGCCAGCAGCAAACTAGCGGGAGCTCGCAATGAGCAGTTCTTC; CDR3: CASSKLAGARNEQFF
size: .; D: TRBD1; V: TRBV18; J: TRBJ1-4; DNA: TGTGCCAGCTCACCAATTCTGGTACAGGGGGATGAAAAACTGTTTTTT; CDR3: CASSPILVQGDEKLFF
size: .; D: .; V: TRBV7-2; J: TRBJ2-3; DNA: TGTGCCAGCAGCTTAGGGGGTAGGCTAGGCGTCGAAACGCAGTATTTT; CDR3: CASSLGGRLGVETQYF
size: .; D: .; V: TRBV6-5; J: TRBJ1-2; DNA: TGTGCCAGCACCGTCGTTCAGCTGTTGGGCTATGGCTACACCTTC; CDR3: CASTVVQLLGYGYTF
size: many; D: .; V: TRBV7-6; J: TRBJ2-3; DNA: TGTGCCAGCAGCTTTCGACTAGGAGGCGGGCAGTATTTT; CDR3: CASSFRLGGGQYF
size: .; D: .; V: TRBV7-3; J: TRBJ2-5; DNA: TGTGCCAGCAGCTCGGGAGCGGAGACCCAGTACTTC; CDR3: CASSSGAETQYF
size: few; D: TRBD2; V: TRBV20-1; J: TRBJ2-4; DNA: TGCAGTGCTTCCCGGACTAGCGGGGGTCGGGAAAACATTCAGTACTTC; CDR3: CSASRTSGGRENIQYF
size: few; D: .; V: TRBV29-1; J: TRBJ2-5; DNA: TGCAGCGCCACCTCAGGGAGTAACGGGGAGACCCAGTACTTC; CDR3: CSATSGSNGETQYF
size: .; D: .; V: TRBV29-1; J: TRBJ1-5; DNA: TGCAGCGTACGATATAATACTGGCAATCAGCCCCAGCATTTT; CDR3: CSVRYNTGNQPQHF
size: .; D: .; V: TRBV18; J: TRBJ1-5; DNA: TGTGCCAGCTCACTGGATCTTAATCAGCCCCAGCATTTT; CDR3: CASSLDLNQPQHF
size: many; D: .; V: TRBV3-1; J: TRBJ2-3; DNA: TGTGCCAGCAGCCAATTGGGGGCTGATACGCAGTATTTT; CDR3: CASSQLGADTQYF
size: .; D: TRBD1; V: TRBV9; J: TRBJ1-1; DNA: TGTGCCAGCAGCGCACGGGACAGTCTGATGAACACTGAAGCTTTCTTT; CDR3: CASSARDSLMNTEAFF
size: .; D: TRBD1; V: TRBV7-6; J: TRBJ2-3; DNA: TGTGCTAGCAGTCCGGGACAGGGGGCCACAGATACACAGTATTTT; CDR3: CASSPGQGATDTQYF
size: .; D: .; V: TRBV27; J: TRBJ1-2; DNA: TGTGCCAGCAGTTTATCGGTAAATCGCCGGGTCGATGGCTACACCTTC; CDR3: CASSLSVNRRVDGYTF
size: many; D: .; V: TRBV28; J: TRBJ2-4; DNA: TGTGCCAGCAGTTTATCCCCTCAAAACATTCAGTACTTC; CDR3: CASSLSPQNIQYF
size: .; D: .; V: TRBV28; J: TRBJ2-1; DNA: TGTGCCAGTGTGGGGGGTAACTCCTACAATGAGCAGTTCTTC; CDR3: CASVGGNSYNEQFF
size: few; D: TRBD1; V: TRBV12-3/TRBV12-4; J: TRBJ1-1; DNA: TGTGCCACGGTCCCCCGGGACAGGGGTTTGAACACTGAAGCTTTCTTT; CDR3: CATVPRDRGLNTEAFF
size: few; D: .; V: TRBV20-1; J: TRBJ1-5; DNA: TGCAGTGCTAGACCCCTGGGGGGCCCTAGCAATCAGCCCCAGCATTTT; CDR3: CSARPLGGPSNQPQHF
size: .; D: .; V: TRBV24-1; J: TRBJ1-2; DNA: TGTGCCACCAGTGACTCCCCGGGGGACCCCTATGGCTACACCTTC; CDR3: CATSDSPGDPYGYTF
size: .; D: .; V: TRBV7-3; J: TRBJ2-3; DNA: TGTGCCAGCAGACCAGGGGGGTACACAGATACGCAGTATTTT; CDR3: CASRPGGYTDTQYF
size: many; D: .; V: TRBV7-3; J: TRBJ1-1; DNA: TGTGCCAGCAGCTTAATGAGGAACACTGAAGCTTTCTTT; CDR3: CASSLMRNTEAFF